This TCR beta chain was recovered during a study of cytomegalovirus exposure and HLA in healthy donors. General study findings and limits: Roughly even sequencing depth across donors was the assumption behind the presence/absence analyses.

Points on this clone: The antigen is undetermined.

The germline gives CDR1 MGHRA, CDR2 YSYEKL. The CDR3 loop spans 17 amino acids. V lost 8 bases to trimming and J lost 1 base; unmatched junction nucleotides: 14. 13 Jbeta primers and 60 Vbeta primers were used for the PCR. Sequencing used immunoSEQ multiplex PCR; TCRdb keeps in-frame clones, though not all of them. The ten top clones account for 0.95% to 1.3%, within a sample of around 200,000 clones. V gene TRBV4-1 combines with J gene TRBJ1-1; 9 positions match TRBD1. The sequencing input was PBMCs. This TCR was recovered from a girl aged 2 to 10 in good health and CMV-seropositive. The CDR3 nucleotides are TGCGCCAGCCGGGAGACTTTCCGGGACAGGGAGAACACTGAAGCTTTCTTT. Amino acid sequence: CASRETFRDRENTEAFF.